Listed below are T cell receptor beta chains from one sample, sequenced in a study of shared clonotypes between healthy human individuals. Sequenced by immunoSEQ multiplex PCR; TCRdb stores in-frame clones only, minus some. Here the sample spans 2 million to 3 million clones, approximately 94% being singletons. Sequences were obtained from naive CD4+ T cells from PBMCs. Source of these receptors: a man younger than 30 in good health. Some clones in this sample may be carry-over from other donors' samples. Both conserved end residues are part of each CDR3. The D gene is left open where the match is weak. Some rows have no size entry. The others give once, few or many, or a class for an expanded clone.

v_gene	abundance	j_gene	d_gene	CDR3aa	CDR3nt
TRBV7-8	.	TRBJ2-1	TRBD1	CASSLSPGTGYGEQFF	TGTGCCAGCAGCCTCTCGCCCGGGACAGGGTACGGTGAGCAGTTCTTC
TRBV28	.	TRBJ2-7	.	CASSLLRVAYEQYF	TGTGCCAGCAGTTTACTGAGGGTTGCCTACGAGCAGTACTTC
TRBV14	.	TRBJ2-4	.	CASRGSKNIQYF	TGTGCCAGCAGAGGCAGCAAAAACATTCAGTACTTC
TRBV5-1	once	TRBJ2-7	TRBD1	CASSLQGDEQYF	TGCGCCAGCAGCTTGCAGGGGGACGAGCAGTACTTC
TRBV7-6	.	TRBJ1-1	.	CASSLDGATVPTEAFF	TGTGCCAGCAGCTTAGATGGGGCGACAGTTCCCACTGAAGCTTTCTTT
TRBV7-9	.	TRBJ2-1	TRBD2	CASSPGTSGIQSWEQFF	TGTGCCAGCAGCCCCGGGACTAGCGGGATCCAGTCGTGGGAGCAGTTCTTC
TRBV28	.	TRBJ2-1	.	CASSLLSGPVYNEQFF	TGTGCCAGCAGTTTACTATCGGGACCCGTATACAATGAGCAGTTCTTC
TRBV6-5	.	TRBJ2-7	TRBD1	CASSSGRDRPYF	TGTGCCAGCAGTTCAGGCCGGGACAGGCCGTACTTC
TRBV27	.	TRBJ2-4	.	CASRDSDRTNIQYF	TGTGCCAGCAGAGACTCGGACCGGACAAACATTCAGTACTTC
TRBV4-1	.	TRBJ2-1	.	CASSQSWGAFDVSYNEQFF	TGCGCCAGCAGCCAATCCTGGGGGGCTTTCGATGTCTCCTACAATGAGCAGTTCTTC
TRBV28	.	TRBJ2-3	.	CASRAGGTDTQYF	TGTGCCAGCAGGGCAGGGGGCACAGATACGCAGTATTTT
TRBV28	.	TRBJ2-7	TRBD1	CASSSYLQGEYEQYF	TGTGCCAGCAGTTCCTACCTACAGGGGGAGTACGAGCAGTACTTC
TRBV11-2	.	TRBJ2-3	.	CASSPRGEHTQYF	TGTGCCAGCAGCCCCCGTGGGGAACATACGCAGTATTTT
TRBV6-6	.	TRBJ2-7	.	CASSYSWGRSEQYF	TGTGCCAGCAGTTACAGCTGGGGCAGATCCGAGCAGTACTTC
TRBV27	once	TRBJ2-1	.	CASSPPGDGNEQFF	TGTGCCAGCAGTCCCCCTGGGGACGGCAATGAGCAGTTCTTC
TRBV7-3	.	TRBJ2-3	.	CASSLTPDSTDTQYF	TGTGCCAGCAGCTTAACCCCAGATAGCACAGATACGCAGTATTTT
TRBV9	.	TRBJ2-5	.	CASSRPGRRETQYF	TGTGCCAGCAGTCGCCCGGGTCGACGAGAGACCCAGTACTTC
TRBV27	.	TRBJ2-7	TRBD2	CASSTSGRAAYEQYF	TGTGCCAGCAGTACTAGCGGGAGGGCAGCCTACGAGCAGTACTTC
TRBV19	.	TRBJ2-1	.	CASSMGFGGALYNEQFF	TGTGCCAGTAGTATGGGGTTCGGCGGGGCCCTCTACAATGAGCAGTTCTTC
TRBV7-2	.	TRBJ2-1	TRBD1	CASSLVPLQGNYNEQFF	TGTGCCAGCAGCTTAGTTCCACTACAGGGGAACTACAATGAGCAGTTCTTC
TRBV5-1	once	TRBJ1-5	.	CASSLGQTDQPQHF	TGCGCCAGCAGCTTGGGGCAGACCGATCAGCCCCAGCATTTT
TRBV28	.	TRBJ1-5	.	CASSWVPGANQPQHF	TGTGCCAGCAGCTGGGTCCCAGGGGCCAATCAGCCCCAGCATTTT
TRBV27	.	TRBJ1-2	TRBD1	CASSFRTGSVDGYTF	TGTGCCAGCAGTTTTAGGACAGGTTCGGTCGATGGCTACACCTTC
TRBV6-9	.	TRBJ1-1	.	CASSYPPRAGDGTEAFF	TGTGCCAGCAGTTATCCCCCCAGGGCGGGAGATGGCACTGAAGCTTTCTTT
TRBV2	.	TRBJ2-1	TRBD2	CASKYRTSGRAVGNEQFF	TGTGCCAGCAAATACCGGACTAGCGGGAGGGCCGTGGGGAATGAGCAGTTCTTC
TRBV6-5	.	TRBJ1-5	TRBD1	CASSVDRANQPQHF	TGTGCCAGCAGTGTAGACAGGGCAAATCAGCCCCAGCATTTT
TRBV2	.	TRBJ1-2	.	CASSAGVRAYGYTF	TGTGCCAGCAGCGCAGGGGTTAGGGCCTATGGCTACACCTTC
TRBV2	.	TRBJ2-1	.	CASRNRFQRNNEQFF	TGTGCCAGCAGGAACAGGTTCCAAAGAAACAATGAGCAGTTCTTC
TRBV6-1	.	TRBJ1-1	TRBD1	CASSVGTADTEAFF	TGTGCCAGCAGTGTCGGGACAGCAGACACTGAAGCTTTCTTT
TRBV7-3	few	TRBJ1-1	.	CASSAANTEAFF	TGTGCCAGCAGCGCCGCGAACACTGAAGCTTTCTTT
TRBV4-1	.	TRBJ2-7	.	CASSQAVSYEQYF	TGCGCCAGCAGCCAAGCCGTCTCCTACGAGCAGTACTTC
TRBV11-2	.	TRBJ2-5	TRBD1	CASSIGQGRETQYF	TGTGCCAGCAGTATCGGACAGGGTAGGGAGACCCAGTACTTC
TRBV9	.	TRBJ1-3	.	CASSVDSISSGNTIYF	TGTGCCAGCAGCGTAGACAGTATAAGCTCTGGAAACACCATATATTTT
TRBV7-3	.	TRBJ1-1	.	CASSLRWGSTEAFF	TGTGCCAGCAGCTTGAGGTGGGGAAGCACTGAAGCTTTCTTT
TRBV19	.	TRBJ2-6	.	CASSIASGTGANVLTF	TGTGCCAGTAGTATAGCGTCAGGGACTGGGGCCAACGTCCTGACTTTC
TRBV10-3	.	TRBJ1-1	.	CAISESQPNTEAFF	TGTGCCATCAGTGAGTCACAGCCGAACACTGAAGCTTTCTTT
TRBV9	.	TRBJ2-3	.	CASSGGDVPGTDTQYF	TGTGCCAGCAGCGGAGGGGACGTCCCGGGGACAGATACGCAGTATTTT
TRBV15	.	TRBJ2-7	.	CATSRGVTAAFEQYF	TGTGCCACCAGCAGAGGAGTTACAGCCGCCTTTGAGCAGTACTTC
TRBV7-9	.	TRBJ2-3	.	CASSLRQDLTDTQYF	TGTGCCAGCAGCTTAAGACAGGACCTCACAGATACGCAGTATTTT
TRBV6-6	.	TRBJ2-3	TRBD1	CASSYSAGGTDTQYF	TGTGCCAGCAGTTACTCGGCAGGGGGAACAGATACGCAGTATTTT
TRBV1	.	TRBJ2-7	.	CTSSPGRGAYEQYF	TGCACCAGCAGCCCGGGGAGGGGAGCCTACGAGCAGTACTTC
TRBV2	.	TRBJ1-1	.	CASRLDSYNTEAFF	TGTGCCAGCAGACTAGACAGTTACAACACTGAAGCTTTCTTT
TRBV11-3	.	TRBJ2-2	.	CASSTGDGELFF	TGTGCCAGCAGTACGGGGGACGGGGAGCTGTTTTTT
TRBV6-6	.	TRBJ1-3	.	CASSYGTSGNTIYF	TGTGCCAGCAGTTACGGGACATCCGGAAACACCATATATTTT